The subject of this entry is one TCR beta chain. No antigen is known for it. Method: immunoSEQ multiplex PCR; TCRdb's copy keeps in-frame clones and lacks some. The sample yields about 9,700 clones, roughly 80% seen once. When more than 9 days of culture had elapsed, CD4+ T cells were isolated. Either the BNT162b2 or mRNA-1273 vaccine was given to participants in two doses. Vaccine recipients, nucleocapsid antibody negative, had no prior SARS-CoV-2 infection. IL-2 medium was substituted for half the medium on days 3 and 7. Trimming left V 5 bases short and J 0 bases short, with 8 bases between. Germline assignment: CDR1 WSHSY and CDR2 SAAADI. The CDR3 length is 14 residues. The sample comes from a study of vaccination effects on CD4 cells after COVID-19. The wider study: Ahead of sequencing, the ViraFEST assay grew antigen-specific CD4+ T cells using viral peptide pools. Broader study findings: Early post-infection timepoints were missing from the study, which also had few convalescent patients.

The TCR sequence derives from a human donor who received a COVID-19 vaccine. The chain uses TRBV10-2 and TRBJ1-3; no clear D. Sequencing used CD4+ T cells from PBMCs cultured without peptide, obtained after COVID-19 vaccination. CDR3 nucleotide sequence: TGCGCCAGCAGTCGGGCCGCCTCTGGAAACACCATATATTTT. Amino acid sequence: CASSRAASGNTIYF.